This T cell receptor beta chain was captured by sequencing in a study of T cell changes during pregnancy in multiple sclerosis. The germline V gene encodes CDR1 SEHNR and CDR2 FQNEAQ (reference sequence). This CDR3 contains 17 residues. V was pared by 1 base and J by 4 bases, with 9 bases of the junction left unmatched. Assay: immunoSEQ multiplex PCR; the TCRdb copy retains only in-frame clones and omits some. The data show 130,000 or so clones, with roughly 92% seen just once and 6.2% held by the top ten. J is TRBJ2-1 and V is TRBV7-9; 8 bases are a match to TRBD1. The sequence derives from a female donor with multiple sclerosis, enrolled in a pregnancy study. Sequenced material: peripheral blood, taken before pregnancy. This chain's CDR3 is CASSLGSGTGFYNEQFF. As DNA, the CDR3 is TGTGCCAGCAGCTTAGGATCCGGGACAGGCTTTTACAATGAGCAGTTCTTC.